The 8 T cell receptor beta chains below all came from one sample that was sequenced in a study of blood T cells in healthy people across ages. Primed by a sample-barcoded 5' primer and a J-beta primer mix, a second PCR proceeded for 7 to 11 cycles. TCRdb analysed the 5' RACE reads with MiXCR anew, one entry per CDR3 protein. The table shows roughly 900,000 distinct CDR3 sequences, with around 48% occurring only once. Sequencing input: blood. These receptor sequences come from a man aged 25-45 years in good health.

This rearrangement joins TRBV10-3 to TRBJ1-1, with D hard to call. The ends were cut back, 5 bases at V and 4 bases at J, with 17 bases in the middle. The CDR3 is 15 residues long. Germline V gene lookup returns CDR1 ENHRY and CDR2 SYGVKD. The DNA of the CDR3 is TGTGCCATCAGTCCTCCTATGGTGGGTGGCACTGAAGCTTTCTTT. Translating gives CAISPPMVGGTEAFF.

This clonotype appeared a few times. This rearrangement joins TRBV24-1 to TRBJ2-1, with D unclear. From germline, CDR1 is KGHDR and CDR2 SFDVKD. This CDR3 has 15 residues. The ends were cut back, 6 bases at V and 4 bases at J, with 15 bases in the middle. CDR3: CATSSSAEEYNEQFF. CDR3 nucleotides: TGTGCCACCAGTTCGTCGGCAGAGGAGTACAATGAGCAGTTCTTC.

There are a few counts of this clonotype. Being one base from a much bigger clone, this may be a read error. The rearrangement joins TRBV10-3 to TRBJ2-3, with 9 bases fitting TRBD2. The CDR3 spans 13 residues. Germline assignment: CDR1 ENHRY and CDR2 SYGVKD. The junction had 8 bases not matched to a gene; V was cut back by 10 bases and J by 6 bases. The CDR3 DNA reads TGTGCCAGCGGGGGGGAACTCACGGATACGCAGTATTTT. Translating it yields CASGGELTDTQYF.

The rearrangement uses TRBV30 and TRBJ1-5; D uncertain. The CDR3 has 18 residues. CDR1 GTSNPN and CDR2 SVGIG come from the germline V gene (reference sequence). V was pared by 0 bases and J by 0 bases, with 18 bases between. CDR3 sequence (DNA): TGTGCCTGGAGTGTCTGGATTGGGTCAGATCTTAGCAATCAGCCCCAGCATTTT. Its protein product is CAWSVWIGSDLSNQPQHF.

The chain couples TRBV7-6 to TRBJ2-5, with D unclear. Germline V gene sequence: CDR1 SGHVS, CDR2 FNYEAQ. The CDR3 has 14 residues. The V end lost 4 bases, the J end lost 3 bases, and 12 bases lay between the germline ends. Here the CDR3 reads CASSYTLEKETQYF. The CDR3 DNA sequence: TGTGCCAGCAGCTATACTTTGGAGAAAGAGACCCAGTACTTC.

The sample holds a few counts of this clonotype. In DNA form, the CDR3 reads TGTGCCAGCACCGACATGGATGGCTACACCTTC. Translating it yields CASTDMDGYTF. The rearrangement joins TRBV28 to TRBJ1-2; D is uncertain. Germline V gene sequence: CDR1 MDHEN, CDR2 SYDVKM. CDR3 length: 11 amino acids. Trimming pared 7 bases from V and 6 bases from J, leaving 9 bases between.

This clonotype was observed a few times. A single base separates this from a much larger clone, so it may be a read error. The gene calls are TRBV28 and TRBJ2-5; 9 nucleotides match TRBD2. The CDR3 spans 14 residues. Germline assignment: CDR1 MDHEN and CDR2 SYDVKM. In nucleotides, the CDR3 is TGTGTCAGCAAGGCCGGGACTAGCTACGAGACCCAGTACTTC. Its protein is CVSKAGTSYETQYF.

The sample holds a few counts of this clonotype. This rearrangement joins TRBV20-1 to TRBJ1-1, with 8 bases aligning to TRBD1. Per germline, CDR1 DFQATT and CDR2 SNEGSKA (reference sequence). After removal of 6 bases from V and 0 bases from J, the junction contained 9 bases not matched to a gene. The CDR3 has 15 residues. The CDR3 region is CSATYGTGLNTEAFF. CDR3 bases: TGCAGTGCAACCTACGGGACAGGATTGAACACTGAAGCTTTCTTT.